This TCR beta chain was recovered during a study of molecular identifiers for immune sequencing clone quantification. The CDR3 contains 15 residues. V gave up 3 bases and J gave up 5 bases, with 16 bases separating them. The V gene's germline CDR1 is LNHDA and CDR2 SQIVND (reference sequence). Naive CD8 T cells were FACS-sorted by CD8+CD4-CCR7+CD45RA+ markers. Previously published methods and listed TCR primers were used for the bulk TCR libraries. TCRdb ran MiXCR on the PCR reads and lists one entry per CDR3 protein. The sample consists of tens of thousands of distinct CDR3 sequences, over 20% of them appearing once.

The sequence was collected from a human donor in good health. Some libraries in this study had Jurkat cell RNA spiked in. The sequenced sample was naive CD8+ T cells from blood, with Jurkat cell RNA spiked in. Subset denoted: FACS-sorted CD8+CD4-CCR7+CD45RA+ naive T cells. The chain uses TRBV19 and TRBJ1-2, with a weak D call TRBD1 (5 bases). The CDR3 protein is CASSINPPGVYGYTF. The DNA of the CDR3 is TGTGCCAGTAGTATCAATCCACCGGGGGTATATGGCTACACCTTC.